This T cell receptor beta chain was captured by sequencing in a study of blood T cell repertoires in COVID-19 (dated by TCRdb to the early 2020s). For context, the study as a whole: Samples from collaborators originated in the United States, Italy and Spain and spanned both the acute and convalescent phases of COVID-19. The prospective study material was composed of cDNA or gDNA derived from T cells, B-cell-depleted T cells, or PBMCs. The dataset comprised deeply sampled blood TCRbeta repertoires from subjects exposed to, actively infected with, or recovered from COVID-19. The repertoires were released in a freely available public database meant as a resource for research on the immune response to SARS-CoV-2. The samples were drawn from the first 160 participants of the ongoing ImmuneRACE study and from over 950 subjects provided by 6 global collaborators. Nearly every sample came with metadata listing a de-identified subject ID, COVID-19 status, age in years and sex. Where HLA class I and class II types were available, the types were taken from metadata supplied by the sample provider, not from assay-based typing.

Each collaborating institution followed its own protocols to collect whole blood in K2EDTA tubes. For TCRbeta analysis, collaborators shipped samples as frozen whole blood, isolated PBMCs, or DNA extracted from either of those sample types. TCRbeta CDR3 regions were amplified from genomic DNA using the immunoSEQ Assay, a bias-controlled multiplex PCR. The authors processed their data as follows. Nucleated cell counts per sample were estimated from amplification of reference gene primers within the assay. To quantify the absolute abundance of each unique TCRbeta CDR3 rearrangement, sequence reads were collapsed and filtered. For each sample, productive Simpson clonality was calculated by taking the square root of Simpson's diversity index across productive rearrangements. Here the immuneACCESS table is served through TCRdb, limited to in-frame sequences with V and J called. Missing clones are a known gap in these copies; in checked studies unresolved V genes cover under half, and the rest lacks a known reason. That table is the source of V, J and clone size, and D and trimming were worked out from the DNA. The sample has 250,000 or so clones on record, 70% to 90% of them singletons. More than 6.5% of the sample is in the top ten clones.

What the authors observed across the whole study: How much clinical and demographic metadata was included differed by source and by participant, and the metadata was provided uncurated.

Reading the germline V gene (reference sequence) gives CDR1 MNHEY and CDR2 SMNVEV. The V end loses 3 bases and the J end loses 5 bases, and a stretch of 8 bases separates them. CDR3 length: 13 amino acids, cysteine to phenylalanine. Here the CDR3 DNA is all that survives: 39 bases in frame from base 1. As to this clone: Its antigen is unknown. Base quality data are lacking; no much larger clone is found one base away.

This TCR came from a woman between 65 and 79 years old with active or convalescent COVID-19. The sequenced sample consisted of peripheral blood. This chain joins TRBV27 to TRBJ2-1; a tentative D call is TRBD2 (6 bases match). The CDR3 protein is CASSLTSNNEQFF. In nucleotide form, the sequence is TGTGCCAGCAGTTTGACTAGTAACAATGAGCAGTTCTTC.